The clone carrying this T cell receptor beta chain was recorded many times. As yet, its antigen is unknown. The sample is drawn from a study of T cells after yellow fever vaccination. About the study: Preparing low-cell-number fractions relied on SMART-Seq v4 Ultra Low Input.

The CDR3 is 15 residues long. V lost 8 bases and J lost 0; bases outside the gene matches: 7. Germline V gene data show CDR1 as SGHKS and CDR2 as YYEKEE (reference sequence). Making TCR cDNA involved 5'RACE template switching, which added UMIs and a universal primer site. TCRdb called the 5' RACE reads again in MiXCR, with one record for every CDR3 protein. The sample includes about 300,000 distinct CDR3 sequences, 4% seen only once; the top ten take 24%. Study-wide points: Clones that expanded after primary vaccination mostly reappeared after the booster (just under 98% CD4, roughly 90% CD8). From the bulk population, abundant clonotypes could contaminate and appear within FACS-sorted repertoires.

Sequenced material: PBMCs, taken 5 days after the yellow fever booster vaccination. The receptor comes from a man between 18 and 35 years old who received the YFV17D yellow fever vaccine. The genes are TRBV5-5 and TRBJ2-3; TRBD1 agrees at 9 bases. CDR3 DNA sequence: TGTGCCAGTCACAGGGGGCAAACTAGCACAGATACGCAGTATTTT. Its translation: CASHRGQTSTDTQYF.